Following are 30 T cell receptor beta chains from one sample sequenced in a study of vaccination effects on CD4 cells after COVID-19. Before any sequencing was done, the ViraFEST assay used viral peptide pools to expand antigen-specific CD4+ T cells. CD4+ T cell isolation took place after about 11 days of culture. Vaccination of participants consisted of two doses of either the BNT162b2 or mRNA-1273 vaccine. These TCRs are of unknown antigen specificity. Sequencing used immunoSEQ multiplex PCR; TCRdb keeps in-frame clones, though not all of them. There are about 66,000 clones in the sample; about 80% occur only once, and 0.8% to 1% lies in the top ten. Sequencing used CD4+ T cells from PBMCs cultured with HCoV-OC43 spike peptides, obtained after COVID-19 vaccination. Subset indicated: HCoV-OC43 spike overlapping peptide pool stimulation. The source is a human donor who received a COVID-19 vaccine.

The chain recombines TRBV20-1 with TRBJ1-5; no firm D call. Trimming pared 3 bases from V and 0 bases from J, leaving 6 bases between. Per the germline V gene, CDR1 is DFQATT and CDR2 is SNEGSKA (reference sequence). The CDR3 is 13 amino acids. CDR3: CSASATSNQPQHF. CDR3 coding DNA: TGCAGTGCTAGTGCGACTAGCAATCAGCCCCAGCATTTT.

J is TRBJ1-2 and V is TRBV25-1; D might be TRBD1 (5 bases). CDR1 MGHDK and CDR2 SYGVNS come from the germline V gene. This CDR3 comprises 14 residues. The ends were cut back, 5 bases at V and 3 bases at J, with 13 bases in the middle. The CDR3: CASSPPGVDYGYTF. As DNA, the CDR3 is TGTGCCAGCAGTCCCCCGGGGGTGGACTATGGCTACACCTTC.

The chain employs TRBV5-1 and TRBJ1-3; no reliable D call. The germline V gene encodes CDR1 SGHRS and CDR2 YFSETQ. This CDR3 region has 15 residues. V was shortened by 0 bases and J by 0 bases, with 7 bases between the two germline ends. CDR3 in DNA: TGCGCCAGCAGCTTGGATCCAGTCTCTGGAAACACCATATATTTT. This encodes CASSLDPVSGNTIYF.

This clone was detected a few times. CDR3 DNA sequence: TGTGCCAGCAGCCAAAGGGCCAGCACCGGGGAGCTGTTTTTT. Protein: CASSQRASTGELFF. The V call is TRBV3-1 (or the pseudogene TRBV3-2), the J call TRBJ2-2; D gene unclear. V was clipped by 2 bases and J by 4 bases, with 8 bases between them. Germline-derived CDR1 and CDR2 are LGHDT and YNNKEL (reference sequence). This CDR3 spans 14 amino acids.

J is TRBJ2-4 and V is TRBV6-5, with 8 bases lining up with TRBD2. Germline trimming cut 7 bases from V and 3 bases from J; bases unmatched to any gene: 5. Germline assignment: CDR1 MNHEY and CDR2 SVGAGI. CDR3 length equals 14 residues. The DNA of the CDR3 is TGTGCCAGCACCAAGAGCGGGGGCAAAAACATTCAGTACTTC. Its protein is CASTKSGGKNIQYF.

The CDR3 loop is CACHRQGLTDTQYF. The CDR3 DNA reads as TGTGCCTGCCATCGACAGGGCCTCACAGATACGCAGTATTTT. The chain employs TRBV30 and TRBJ2-3; 7 bases are shared with TRBD1. The CDR3 is 14 amino acids. Trimming took 6 bases from V and 2 from J; bases not matched to a gene: 8. CDR1 GTSNPN and CDR2 SVGIG come from the germline V gene (reference sequence).

The chain employs TRBV6-6 and TRBJ1-2, with a possible D match to TRBD1 (6 bases). The CDR3 has 17 residues. Germline V gene sequence: CDR1 MNHNY, CDR2 SVGAGI (reference sequence). The ends were cut back, 5 bases at V and 5 bases at J, with 24 bases in the middle. Here the CDR3 reads CASSHLRGGEYLYGYTF. CDR3 bases: TGTGCCAGCAGTCACCTGCGGGGGGGCGAATACCTATATGGCTACACCTTC.

The chain links TRBV5-8 to TRBJ2-5, with TRBD2 matching 11 bases. V was clipped by 2 bases and J by 0 bases; unmatched bases: 9. Germline V gives CDR1 SGHTS, CDR2 YDEGEE. The length of the CDR3 is 18 residues. CDR3 nucleotide sequence: TGTGCCAGCAGCTTTCTAGGACTAGCGGGCACCTACCAAGAGACCCAGTACTTC. Its protein product is CASSFLGLAGTYQETQYF.

This clone was detected once. This chain connects TRBV2 to TRBJ1-1; D call uncertain. Trimming left V 11 bases short and J 1 base short, with 14 bases between. CDR3 length: 13 amino acids. In germline, CDR1 is SNHLY, CDR2 FYNNEI. The chain's CDR3 is CAAAASRNTEAFF. The CDR3 DNA is TGTGCCGCCGCCGCCAGCCGGAACACTGAAGCTTTCTTT.

This clone was picked up a small number of times. This chain uses TRBV6-2 or TRBV6-3 with TRBJ1-6; 10 bases match TRBD1. This CDR3 comprises 15 residues. V shed 5 bases, J shed 9 bases, and the junction held 7 bases outside the gene matches. CDR1 MNHEY and CDR2 SVGEGT come from the germline V gene. In DNA form, the CDR3 reads TGTGCCAGCAGTCGCTCCGGGACAGGGGTTTCACCCCTCCACTTT. It specifies CASSRSGTGVSPLHF.

The rearrangement links TRBV19 to TRBJ2-5, with 7 bases aligning to TRBD1. The J segment lost 4 bases and the V segment lost 5 bases, leaving 7 bases of the junction unmatched. There are 14 residues in the CDR3. Germline assignment: CDR1 LNHDA and CDR2 SQIVND (reference sequence). The CDR3 protein is CASSSRQGRETQYF. Written as DNA, the CDR3 is TGTGCCAGTAGTTCCCGACAGGGTCGAGAGACCCAGTACTTC. The full variable domain, completed using reference TRBV19 and TRBJ2-5, is DGGITQSPKYLFRKEGQNVTLSCEQNLNHDAMYWYRQDPGQGLRLIYYSQIVNDFQKGDIAEGYSVSREKKESFPLTVTSAQKNPTAFYLCASSSRQGRETQYFGPGTRLLVL.

The chain couples TRBV6-5 to TRBJ1-1, with 8 bases aligning to TRBD1. CDR1 and CDR2 from the germline V gene are MNHEY and SVGAGI. This CDR3 comprises 14 residues. The ends lost 6 bases at V and 0 bases at J; junction bases unmatched: 3. Here the CDR3 DNA reads TGTGCCAGCAGGGGACAGGCTTTGAACACTGAAGCTTTCTTT. Translation: CASRGQALNTEAFF.

The genes are TRBV5-1 and TRBJ1-2; D possibly corresponds to TRBD1 (5 bases). Trimming took off 3 bases at V and 5 bases at J, with 17 bases between the two ends. The CDR3 runs to 15 residues. Per the germline V gene, CDR1 is SGHRS and CDR2 is YFSETQ. CDR3 in DNA: TGCGCCAGCAGCTACGGGACGGCCGTTGGTTATGGCTACACCTTC. Translating gives CASSYGTAVGYGYTF.

The V call is TRBV5-1, the J call TRBJ1-5, with D possibly TRBD1 on 5 matching bases. The germline CDR1 and CDR2 sequences are SGHRS and YFSETQ. V was shortened by 4 bases and J by 3 bases, with 14 bases between the two germline ends. This CDR3 is built from 15 residues. The DNA for the CDR3 is TGCGCCAGCAGCCTTGAGGGGAGTAACAATCAGCCCCAGCATTTT. Protein sequence: CASSLEGSNNQPQHF.

This chain joins TRBV7-9 and TRBJ2-3; possible D gene TRBD2, 5 bases. CDR1 and CDR2 from the germline V gene are SEHNR and FQNEAQ (reference sequence). V shed 1 base and J shed 2 bases, with 10 bases lying between them. The length of the CDR3 is 15 residues. CDR3 region: CASSLVSGSTDTQYF. CDR3 sequence (DNA): TGTGCCAGCAGCTTAGTGTCGGGGTCCACAGATACGCAGTATTTT.

This chain joins TRBV6-1 and TRBJ2-3; 8 bases line up with TRBD2. Germline CDR1 and CDR2: MNHNS and SASEGT. CDR3 length equals 14 residues. V shed 2 bases, J shed 8 bases, and the junction held 6 bases outside the gene matches. The CDR3 DNA reads TGTGCCAGCAGTGAACCGGGGGGGCGGAGTACGCAGTATTTT. It is translated as CASSEPGGRSTQYF.

The chain employs TRBV7-2 and TRBJ2-5; D remains unclear. The CDR3 loop spans 13 amino acids. The germline gives CDR1 SGHTA, CDR2 FQGNSA. V lost 5 bases and J 7 bases, leaving 14 bases between the germline ends. The CDR3 sequence: CASSPEQSGTQYF. The CDR3 coding sequence is TGTGCCAGCAGCCCAGAACAGTCCGGGACCCAGTACTTC. Looking up the rest from reference TRBV7-2 and TRBJ2-5 gives the full variable domain: GAGVSQSPSNKVTEKGKDVELRCDPISGHTALYWYRQSLGQGLEFLIYFQGNSAPDKSGLPSDRFSAERTGGSVSTLTIQRTQQEDSAVYLCASSPEQSGTQYFGPGTRLLVL.

This chain connects TRBV3-1 (or the pseudogene TRBV3-2) to TRBJ2-1; 10 nucleotides align to TRBD2. Losses at the gene ends were 4 bases for V and 9 bases for J; bases not matched to a gene: 12. The CDR3 is 16 residues long. The germline V gene has CDR1 LGHDT and CDR2 YNNKEL (reference sequence). The CDR3 reads CASSPWGSGGDIEQFF. CDR3 coding DNA: TGTGCCAGCAGCCCATGGGGGAGCGGGGGGGACATTGAGCAGTTCTTC.

The J gene is TRBJ2-5, the V gene TRBV11-2; a weak D match, TRBD1 (5 bases). Germline V lookup: CDR1 SGHAT, CDR2 FQNNGV. V gave up 3 bases and J gave up 3 bases, with 11 bases separating them. The length of the CDR3 is 14 residues. The CDR3 bases are TGTGCCAGCAGCTTGTCATCAGGGAAAGAGACCCAGTACTTC. Protein product: CASSLSSGKETQYF. Drawing the rest from reference TRBV11-2 and TRBJ2-5, the complete variable domain is EAGVAQSPRYKIIEKRQSVAFWCNPISGHATLYWYQQILGQGPKLLIQFQNNGVVDDSQLPKDRFSAERLKGVDSTLKIQPAKLEDSAVYLCASSLSSGKETQYFGPGTRLLVL.

This chain uses TRBV2 with TRBJ2-6, with D possibly being TRBD1 (6 bases). Germline CDR1 and CDR2: SNHLY and FYNNEI. The CDR3 is 15 residues long. V lost 9 bases, J lost 0 bases, and 12 bases lay in between. This chain's CDR3 is CASSRDNSGANVLTF. The CDR3 nucleotides are TGTGCCAGTAGCCGGGACAACTCTGGGGCCAACGTCCTGACTTTC.

The chain couples TRBV21-1 to TRBJ2-7; the DNA was not compared with TRBD2, the D call given in the table. TRBV21-1 is noted as a pseudogene. The CDR3 consists of 13 residues. The CDR3 sequence: CASSKGEYYEQYV. For the CDR3, the DNA is TGTGCCAGCAGCAAAGGGGAGTACTACGAGCAGTACGTC.

This clone appeared a few times. The rearrangement links TRBV4-1 to TRBJ1-5, with 8 nucleotides matching TRBD1. The junction had 6 bases not matched to a gene; V was cut back by 1 base and J by 4 bases. Germline CDR1 is MGHRA and CDR2 is YSYEKL. The CDR3 has 16 residues. CDR3 in DNA: TGCGCCAGCAGCCAAGCTGGGACAGGCTCGAATCAGCCCCAGCATTTT. Translating it yields CASSQAGTGSNQPQHF.

The table lists this clone with a count of one. The rearrangement links TRBV4-1 to TRBJ1-2; a weak D match, TRBD1 (5 bases). Deletions cut 7 bases from V and 2 bases from J, with 20 bases between. Germline-derived CDR1 and CDR2 are MGHRA and YSYEKL. The length of the CDR3 is 16 residues. This CDR3 reads CASNGQGGSSNYGYTF. As DNA, the CDR3 is TGCGCCAGCAACGGGCAGGGAGGTTCGAGCAACTATGGCTACACCTTC.

This clone has only one observation. The chain couples TRBV23-1 to TRBJ2-7; D may be TRBD1 (5 bases). TRBV23-1 is designated an ORF whose function remains uncertain. V was cut by 2 bases and J by 2 bases, with 22 bases left in between. The CDR3 runs to 18 residues. The CDR3 spells CASSQSSLGPEATYEQYV. DNA for the CDR3: TGCGCCAGCAGTCAAAGTTCCCTGGGGCCAGAGGCTACCTACGAGCAGTACGTC.

The J gene is TRBJ2-1, the V gene TRBV3-1 (or the pseudogene TRBV3-2); 8 nucleotides agree with TRBD1. Germline V lookup: CDR1 LGHDT, CDR2 YNNKEL (reference sequence). This CDR3 has 15 residues. J was trimmed by 4 bases and V by 4 bases; bases with no gene match: 6. The CDR3 nucleotides are TGTGCCAGCAGCCGGGGACAGGAAAGATACAATGAGCAGTTCTTC. Its translation: CASSRGQERYNEQFF.

The V gene is TRBV9, the J gene TRBJ1-6; D remains ambiguous. V lost 3 bases and J 0 bases, leaving 13 bases between the germline ends. Germline V gives CDR1 SGDLS, CDR2 YYNGEE. This CDR3 is built from 17 residues. The CDR3 DNA sequence: TGTGCCAGCAGCGCCCACGGAGAGAGCTCCTATAATTCACCCCTCCACTTT. It is translated as CASSAHGESSYNSPLHF.

This clone was picked up a small number of times. This chain uses TRBV3-1 (or the pseudogene TRBV3-2) with TRBJ1-2; TRBD1 might be the D (6 bases). Germline V CDR1 and CDR2: LGHDT, YNNKEL (reference sequence). CDR3 length: 18 residues. The V and J ends lost 0 bases and 1 base respectively, with 18 bases between them. As DNA, the CDR3 is TGTGCCAGCAGCCAAGATTCCTCTCTAAAGGACAGTAACTATGGCTACACCTTC. It codes for CASSQDSSLKDSNYGYTF.

This clone has just a few counts. J is TRBJ1-3 and V is TRBV14; a weak D match, TRBD1 (5 bases). CDR3 length: 15 amino acids. V lost 0 bases and J 9 bases, leaving 15 bases between the germline ends. CDR1 SGHDN and CDR2 FVKESK come from the germline V gene. In DNA form, the CDR3 reads TGTGCCAGCAGCCAAGATCTTTTGGGGGTTGGCACCATATATTTT. Translating it yields CASSQDLLGVGTIYF.

The chain carries TRBV25-1 and TRBJ1-1, with 9 nucleotides matching TRBD1. The V gene's germline CDR1 is MGHDK and CDR2 SYGVNS. CDR3 length: 15 residues. V gave up 4 bases and J gave up 4 bases; unmatched junction bases: 7. In nucleotides, the CDR3 is TGTGCCAGCAGTGCCGACAGGGGGGTAGGCACTGAAGCTTTCTTT. Protein: CASSADRGVGTEAFF.

This clone has just one count. The chain recombines TRBV29-1 with TRBJ2-3; D is possibly TRBD1 (6 bases). The length of the CDR3 is 13 residues. The germline gives CDR1 SQVTM, CDR2 ANQGSEA. V was pared by 3 bases and J by 1 base, with 8 bases between. This CDR3 reads CSVENRGTDTQYF. The CDR3 DNA reads as TGCAGCGTTGAGAACAGGGGCACAGATACGCAGTATTTT.